There are many counts of the clone carrying this T cell receptor beta chain. The V gene end was trimmed by 2 bases and the J gene end by 3 bases; junction bases not matched to a gene: 13. Germline V CDR1 and CDR2: SGDLS, YYNGEE. The CDR3 runs 17 residues. These data come from a study of Graves' ophthalmopathy and Graves' hyperthyroidism. For repertoire sequencing, the TCR beta CDR3 regions were amplified from RNA transcripts. HTBI primers primed a first-round RT-PCR, and a second-round multiplex PCR followed. MiXCR, applied by TCRdb to the multiplex PCR reads, yields one record per CDR3 protein. Of around 50,000 distinct CDR3 sequences in the sample, 50% were seen once.

The source is an adult man with Graves' ophthalmopathy. Sequencing used peripheral blood. The genes are TRBV9 and TRBJ1-2, with 7 bases identical to TRBD1. CDR3 amino acids: CASSVPTRGGIDYGYTF. CDR3 nucleotide sequence: TGTGCCAGCAGCGTCCCGACCAGGGGGGGAATTGACTATGGCTACACCTTC.